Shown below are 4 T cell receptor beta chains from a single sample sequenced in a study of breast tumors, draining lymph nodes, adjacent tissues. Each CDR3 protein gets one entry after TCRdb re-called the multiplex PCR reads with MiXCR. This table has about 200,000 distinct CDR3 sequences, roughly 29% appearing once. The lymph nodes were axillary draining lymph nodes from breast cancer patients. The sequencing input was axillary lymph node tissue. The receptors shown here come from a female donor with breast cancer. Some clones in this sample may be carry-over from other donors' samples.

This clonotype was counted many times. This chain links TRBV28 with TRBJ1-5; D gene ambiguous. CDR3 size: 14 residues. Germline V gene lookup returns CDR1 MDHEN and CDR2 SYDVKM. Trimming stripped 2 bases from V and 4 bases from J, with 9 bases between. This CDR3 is CASSLLWENQPQHF. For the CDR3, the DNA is TGTGCCAGCAGTTTACTCTGGGAGAATCAGCCCCAGCATTTT.

The CDR3 bases are TGCAGCGTACAGGGGGGCACCGGGACAGGTGAAAAACTGTTTTTT. Amino acids: CSVQGGTGTGEKLFF. The rearrangement joins TRBV29-1 to TRBJ1-4; TRBD1 agrees at 8 bases. V trimming: 6 bases; J trimming: 7 bases; junction bases outside the gene matches: 13. This CDR3 is 15 amino acids long. Per germline, CDR1 SQVTM and CDR2 ANQGSEA. The entire variable domain, with the rest obtained from reference TRBV29-1 and TRBJ1-4, is as follows: SAVISQKPSRDICQRGTSLTIQCQVDSQVTMMFWYRQQPGQSLTLIATANQGSEATYESGFVIDKFPISRPNLTFSTLTVSNMSPEDSSIYLCSVQGGTGTGEKLFFGSGTQLSVL.

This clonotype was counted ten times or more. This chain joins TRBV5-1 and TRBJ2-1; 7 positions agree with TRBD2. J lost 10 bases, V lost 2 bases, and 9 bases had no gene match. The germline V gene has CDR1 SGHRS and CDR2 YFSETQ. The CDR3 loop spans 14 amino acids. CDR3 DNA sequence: TGCGCCAGCAGCTTCAACCGCGGGAGCCAAGAGCAGTTCTTC. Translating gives CASSFNRGSQEQFF.

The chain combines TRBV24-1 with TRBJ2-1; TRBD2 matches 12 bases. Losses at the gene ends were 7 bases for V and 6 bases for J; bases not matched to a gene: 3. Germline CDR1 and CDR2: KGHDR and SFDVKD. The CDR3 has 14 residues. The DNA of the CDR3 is TGTGCCACCAGGACTAGCGGGAGCATCAATGAGCAGTTCTTC. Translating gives CATRTSGSINEQFF.